These T cell receptor beta chains were read from a single sample in a study of blood T cell repertoires in COVID-19. Libraries were prepared by immunoSEQ multiplex PCR; TCRdb keeps only in-frame clonotypes and omits some of them. This sample has under 300,000 clones, with 86% found just once. Material for sequencing was peripheral blood. These receptor sequences come from a man aged 60 to 69 with acute or convalescent COVID-19. Both conserved end residues are part of each CDR3. A D gene is named only where the DNA matches it firmly. Size is stated for part of the rows, as once, few or many counts, or as a class when the clone is expanded.

J | size | D | V | DNA | CDR3
TRBJ2-3 | - | - | TRBV7-2 | TGTGCCAGCAGCTTAGGTCCCCGGTCAGATACGCAGTATTTT | CASSLGPRSDTQYF
TRBJ2-3 | - | - | TRBV4-3 | TGCGCCAGCAGCCAAGATGGCACAAGGGGGAGCTTGCCAGATACGCAGTATTTT | CASSQDGTRGSLPDTQYF
TRBJ2-1 | - | TRBD2 | TRBV7-2 | TGTGCCAGCAGCTTGCGTCCGGGGGAGGGCCGTATTGAGCAGTTCTTC | CASSLRPGEGRIEQFF
TRBJ2-7 | - | - | TRBV9 | TGTGCCAGCAGCGATGGGGGGGCATCATCACGGGAGCAGTACTTC | CASSDGGASSREQYF
TRBJ1-5 | few | - | TRBV21-1 | TGTGCCAGCCTCGTCGTGGAGACTAGCAATCAGCCCCAGCATTTT | CASLVVETSNQPQHF
TRBJ1-5 | - | TRBD1 | TRBV2 | TGTGCCAGCAGCCAAGACAGGGGTGATCAGCCCCAGCATTTT | CASSQDRGDQPQHF
TRBJ1-4 | - | - | TRBV9 | TGTGCCAGCAGCGTAGGTGGAGGGAACGGTGGTGAAAAACTGTTTTTT | CASSVGGGNGGEKLFF
TRBJ1-4 | - | TRBD1 | TRBV30 | TGTGCCTGGAGTGGGGGACAGGGAAATGAAAAACTGTTTTTT | CAWSGGQGNEKLFF
TRBJ2-2 | - | TRBD2 | TRBV30 | TGTGCCCGCAGACTAGCGGGGGACACCGGGGAGCTGTTTTTT | CARRLAGDTGELFF
TRBJ2-3 | - | TRBD2 | TRBV27 | TGTGCCAGCAGTCCAACGGGAGGGGGGCCAGATACGCAGTATTTT | CASSPTGGGPDTQYF
TRBJ2-3 | - | - | TRBV7-3 | TGTGCCAGCAGCTTAAGAGGGACACCGGGCACAGATACGCAGTATTTT | CASSLRGTPGTDTQYF
TRBJ2-1 | - | TRBD2 | TRBV6-5 | TGTGCCAGCGTGACTAGCGGGAACTACAATGAGCAGTTCTTC | CASVTSGNYNEQFF
TRBJ2-7 | - | - | TRBV21-1 | TGTAGGCAGGGGGAACTCTACGAGCAGTACTTC | CRQGELYEQYF
TRBJ2-2 | - | TRBD1 | TRBV27 | TGTGCCAGCAGTTTTGATCAGGGGGCTAACACCGGGGAGCTGTTTTTT | CASSFDQGANTGELFF
TRBJ1-2 | once | TRBD1 | TRBV10-2 | TGCGCCAGTCTCCGGGACAGGGGGCGGGGGGACTATGGCTACACCTTC | CASLRDRGRGDYGYTF
TRBJ2-4 | - | TRBD1 | TRBV6-5 | TGTGCCAGCAGTCCCCGACAGGGCGCCAAAAACATTCAGTACTTC | CASSPRQGAKNIQYF
TRBJ1-2 | once | - | TRBV28 | TGTGCCAGCAACCCTGGTGTTGGGAGAGAAATCTATGGCTACACCTTC | CASNPGVGREIYGYTF
TRBJ2-7 | - | TRBD2 | TRBV25-1 | TGTGCCAGCAGTGAGGGCGGGAGGGCCTACGAGCAGTACTTC | CASSEGGRAYEQYF
TRBJ1-3 | few | TRBD1 | TRBV4-1 | TGCGCCAGCAGCCGAGAGCAGGGGGTGTACTCTGGAAACACCATATATTTT | CASSREQGVYSGNTIYF
TRBJ2-3 | once | TRBD2 | TRBV6-5 | TGTGCCAGCAGTTTGGGACTAGCGGGAGCCACAGATACGCAGTATTTT | CASSLGLAGATDTQYF
TRBJ2-1 | - | - | TRBV6-6 | TGTGCCAGCAGCAAAGGAACCACAGGGTCCGATGAGCAGTTCTTC | CASSKGTTGSDEQFF
TRBJ2-5 | - | TRBD2 | TRBV3-1/TRBV3-2 | TGTGCCAGCAGCCAAGATTCGAGGTGGGAGGGAGAAGAGACCCAGTACTTC | CASSQDSRWEGEETQYF
TRBJ2-7 | - | TRBD2 | TRBV5-1 | TGCGCCAGCAGCTTGGCGTCTAGCGGTACCTCGTACGAGCAGTACTTC | CASSLASSGTSYEQYF
TRBJ1-2 | - | - | TRBV18 | TGTGCCAGCTCACCAGGGCGCGAGTACTATGGCTACACCTTC | CASSPGREYYGYTF
TRBJ1-2 | - | TRBD1 | TRBV10-3 | TGTGCCATCAGTGAGTCAAGGGACAGGGCTAATGGCTACACCTTC | CAISESRDRANGYTF
TRBJ1-2 | - | - | TRBV13 | TGTGCCAGCAGCTTCCTAGTTGGGGGCCAATCGAGCTATGGCTACACCTTC | CASSFLVGGQSSYGYTF
TRBJ1-1 | - | - | TRBV29-1 | TGCAGCGTTGAAGCAGGCACCCTGAACACTGAAGCTTTCTTT | CSVEAGTLNTEAFF
TRBJ2-7 | - | TRBD2 | TRBV7-2 | TGTGCCAGCAGCTTAGAGGCGGGAGACGCCTACGAGCAGTACTTC | CASSLEAGDAYEQYF
TRBJ2-3 | - | TRBD2 | TRBV6-2/TRBV6-3 | TGTGCCAGCAGTCGGACTAGCGGGAGTGGGGGAGATACGCAGTATTTT | CASSRTSGSGGDTQYF
TRBJ1-5 | - | TRBD1 | TRBV6-2/TRBV6-3 | TGTGCCAGCAGTTATTCAGTATCAGGGGGTCAGCCCCAGCATTTT | CASSYSVSGGQPQHF
TRBJ2-3 | - | TRBD2 | TRBV9 | TGTGCCAGCAGCGTAGGAGGACTAGCGGTCGCAGATACGCAGTATTTT | CASSVGGLAVADTQYF
TRBJ2-7 | - | TRBD2 | TRBV3-1/TRBV3-2 | TGTGCCAGCAGCCACGGCGGGAGGGCCATGGATGAGCAGTACTTC | CASSHGGRAMDEQYF
TRBJ1-2 | - | - | TRBV6-5 | TGTGCCAGCAGTTACTCGTTCCCTCGGAGCTATGGCTACACCTTC | CASSYSFPRSYGYTF
TRBJ1-1 | few | - | TRBV10-3 | TGTGCCATCAGTGAGTGGGGGGGCACTGAAGCTTTCTTT | CAISEWGGTEAFF
TRBJ1-6 | - | TRBD1 | TRBV7-3 | TGTGCCAGCAGCTTAACCGGGACAGGGGGCCTGACACCCCTCCACTTT | CASSLTGTGGLTPLHF
TRBJ2-7 | - | TRBD1 | TRBV3-1/TRBV3-2 | TGTGCCAGCAGCCGTTTACAGGGGTCCGAGCAGTACTTC | CASSRLQGSEQYF
TRBJ1-1 | few | - | TRBV6-5 | TGTGCCAGCAGTTACGGCAGTTTGAACACTGAAGCTTTCTTT | CASSYGSLNTEAFF
TRBJ1-3 | - | - | TRBV2 | TGTGCCAGCGGAGAGTCGGCTGTGTTTAGGGGAAACACCATATATTTT | CASGESAVFRGNTIYF
TRBJ2-1 | - | TRBD2 | TRBV28 | TGTGCCAGCAGTGGATCCCTAGCGGGAGGGTGGGATGAGCAGTTCTTC | CASSGSLAGGWDEQFF
TRBJ2-2 | - | TRBD1 | TRBV27 | TGTGCCAGCAGTTCCGACCGGACAGGGGGTATCACCGGGGAGCTGTTTTTT | CASSSDRTGGITGELFF
TRBJ2-1 | once | TRBD2 | TRBV4-2 | TGTGCCAGCAGCCTTACGGGCGGGGGCTCCTACAATGAGCAGTTCTTC | CASSLTGGGSYNEQFF
TRBJ1-2 | - | TRBD1 | TRBV5-1 | TGCGCCAGCAGCTTGGAGGGGCAGGGGGCAAACTATGGCTACACCTTC | CASSLEGQGANYGYTF
TRBJ2-7 | once | - | TRBV6-2/TRBV6-3 | TGTGCCAGCAGTTACTCTAGCTACGAGCAGTACTTC | CASSYSSYEQYF
TRBJ1-2 | - | - | TRBV19 | TGTGCCAGTAGCCCACAGGGCAGAAACTATGGCTACACCTTC | CASSPQGRNYGYTF
TRBJ1-5 | - | - | TRBV3-1/TRBV3-2 | TGTGCCAGCAGCCTCCTCAATCAGCCCCAGCATTTT | CASSLLNQPQHF
TRBJ2-1 | - | TRBD2 | TRBV5-6 | TGTGCCAGCAGCTTGGTTAGCGGGATCTACAATGAGCAGTTCTTC | CASSLVSGIYNEQFF
TRBJ1-3 | - | TRBD1 | TRBV18 | TGTGCCAGCTCCTCGGACAGGGGGCCTGGAAACACCATATATTTT | CASSSDRGPGNTIYF
TRBJ2-1 | - | TRBD2 | TRBV15 | TGTGCCACCGGACTAGCGGGAGCATATGAGCAGTTCTTC | CATGLAGAYEQFF
TRBJ1-3 | once | - | TRBV7-9 | TGTGCCAGCAGCCTGTCACGGTCCGTACACACCATATATTTT | CASSLSRSVHTIYF
TRBJ2-3 | - | - | TRBV2 | TGTGCCAGCAGGACAGGACTTCTCAGTACAGATACGCAGTATTTT | CASRTGLLSTDTQYF
TRBJ2-5 | - | - | TRBV5-6 | TGTGCCAGCAGCTTAGATGGGGGGGCGTTAGGGGAGACCCAGTACTTC | CASSLDGGALGETQYF
TRBJ2-7 | few | - | TRBV6-6 | TGTGCCAGCATCGAGGGCTACGAGCAGTACTTC | CASIEGYEQYF
TRBJ2-7 | - | - | TRBV4-2 | TGTGCCAGCAGCCAAGTGAGTCCTACAGCTTCCTACGAGCAGTACTTC | CASSQVSPTASYEQYF
TRBJ2-1 | once | TRBD1 | TRBV28 | TGTGCCAGTTTGGGACAGGCTTCGTACAATGAGCAGTTCTTC | CASLGQASYNEQFF
TRBJ2-7 | - | TRBD1 | TRBV6-5 | TGTGCCAGCAGCACCGGACAGGCCTTCGCCGAGCAGTACTTC | CASSTGQAFAEQYF
TRBJ1-4 | - | - | TRBV9 | TGTGCCAGCAGCGCCGCACAAACTAATGAAAAACTGTTTTTT | CASSAAQTNEKLFF
TRBJ2-7 | - | TRBD1 | TRBV28 | TGTGCCAGCAGCTCCAGGACAGGGCCGAGGGAGCAGTACTTC | CASSSRTGPREQYF